These 15 T cell receptor beta chains came from one sample sequenced in a study of T cells in Graves' hyperthyroidism and ophthalmopathy. Amplification yielded TCR beta CDR3 regions, with RNA transcripts as the source. A set of HTBI primers served as the primers for a first-round RT-PCR of the TCR CDR3. One entry per CDR3 protein, called by TCRdb with MiXCR from the multiplex PCR reads. The table lists over 120,000 distinct CDR3 sequences, 22% of them singletons. The sequenced material came from blood. The receptors come from a woman aged 50 to 65 with Graves' hyperthyroidism that later progressed to Graves' ophthalmopathy.

This clonotype was observed a few times. The CDR3 protein is CAISALQGTTEAFF. The DNA for the CDR3 is TGTGCCATCAGTGCCCTACAGGGAACCACTGAAGCTTTCTTT. This chain connects TRBV10-3 to TRBJ1-1, with a weak D call TRBD1 (6 bases). Trimming removed 4 bases at V and 4 bases at J, with 13 bases between. CDR3 length: 14 residues. Germline V gene lookup returns CDR1 ENHRY and CDR2 SYGVKD.

This clonotype was observed many times. V is TRBV6-1 and J is TRBJ2-3; perhaps TRBD1 as D (6 bases). CDR3 length: 14 amino acids. The V and J ends lost 5 bases and 1 base respectively, with 10 bases between them. Germline CDR1 is MNHNS and CDR2 is SASEGT. The DNA for the CDR3 is TGTGCCAGCAGTTCTCGGACAGGCACAGATACGCAGTATTTT. As protein: CASSSRTGTDTQYF.

This clonotype has just a few counts. The V and J genes are TRBV29-1 and TRBJ1-5; 8 bases align to TRBD1. The germline CDR1 and CDR2 sequences are SQVTM and ANQGSEA. This CDR3 has 14 residues. V was clipped by 4 bases and J by 2 bases; unmatched bases: 4. CDR3 nucleotides: TGCAGCGTTGCGACAGGGGTCGGCAATCAGCCCCAGCATTTT. Protein: CSVATGVGNQPQHF.

The rearrangement links TRBV11-2 to TRBJ2-1, with D maybe TRBD2 (6 bases). CDR3 length equals 16 residues. Germline CDR1 SGHAT, CDR2 FQNNGV. The ends were cut back, 1 base at V and 7 bases at J, with 17 bases in the middle. Written as DNA, the CDR3 is TGTGCCAGCAGCTTAGGGTGGACGGGAGAAGGGAATGAGCAGTTCTTC. Amino acid sequence: CASSLGWTGEGNEQFF.

This clonotype was counted ten times or more. This CDR3 is CASRTGISLLQETQYF. In DNA, the CDR3 is TGTGCCAGCAGAACCGGGATTTCTTTATTACAAGAGACCCAGTACTTC. This chain connects TRBV2 to TRBJ2-5; tentative D call: TRBD2 (5 bases). This CDR3 is 16 amino acids long. V shed 6 bases and J shed 2 bases, with 19 bases lying between them. The germline gives CDR1 SNHLY, CDR2 FYNNEI.

This chain links TRBV4-2 with TRBJ1-1; TRBD1 is a possible D gene (5 bases). Germline V lookup: CDR1 LGHNA, CDR2 YNFKEQ. V lost 4 bases and J lost 1, with 16 bases in between. This CDR3 is 16 amino acids long. The CDR3 nucleotides are TGTGCCAGCAGCCCCCGGACACGAACACGGAACACTGAAGCTTTCTTT. Protein product: CASSPRTRTRNTEAFF.

The CDR3 region has the DNA TGTGCCAGCAGTGCTAGCGCGGCGGGAGGGAGCACAGATACGCAGTATTTT. Translation: CASSASAAGGSTDTQYF. The chain recombines TRBV2 with TRBJ2-3, with TRBD2 identical over 9 bases. With V trimmed by 4 bases and J by 0 bases, 8 bases remained unmatched. The CDR3 has 17 amino acids. Germline-derived CDR1 and CDR2 are SNHLY and FYNNEI.

The V call is TRBV7-9, the J call TRBJ2-1; 9 positions match TRBD2. The CDR3 consists of 16 residues. With V trimmed by 0 bases and J by 2 bases, 2 bases remained unmatched. The V gene's germline CDR1 is SEHNR and CDR2 FQNEAQ (reference sequence). In DNA form, the CDR3 reads TGTGCCAGCAGCTTAGCTCTAGCGGGGACCTACAATGAGCAGTTCTTC. It yields the protein CASSLALAGTYNEQFF.

Notes on this clonotype: The junction departs from germline at one end; a sequencing error may be responsible. The rearrangement uses TRBV6-1 and TRBJ2-1; TRBD1 might be the D (7 bases). Germline V gives CDR1 MNHNS, CDR2 SASEGT. This CDR3 contains 16 residues. The CDR3: CASSEQAGGSCNEQFF. CDR3 DNA sequence: TGTGCCAGCAGTGAACAGGCAGGGGGGTCCTGCAATGAGCAGTTCTTC.

There are many counts of this clonotype. J is TRBJ1-5 and V is TRBV20-1, with D tentatively TRBD1 (6 bases). Deletions cut 5 bases from V and 0 bases from J, with 17 bases between. CDR3 length: 16 amino acids. Germline V gene data show CDR1 as DFQATT and CDR2 as SNEGSKA (reference sequence). For the CDR3, the DNA is TGCAGTGCTGGAAACAGGGTTTCGACTAGCAATCAGCCCCAGCATTTT. Encoded protein: CSAGNRVSTSNQPQHF.

In its sample, this clonotype was seen many times. J is TRBJ2-7 and V is TRBV2; tentative D call: TRBD1 (6 bases). The ends were cut back, 7 bases at V and 3 bases at J, with 10 bases in the middle. CDR1 and CDR2 from the germline V gene are SNHLY and FYNNEI. The CDR3 runs to 12 residues. CDR3 loop: CASKRQVYEQYF. DNA of the CDR3: TGTGCCAGCAAGAGACAGGTCTACGAGCAGTACTTC.

The chain couples TRBV5-5 to TRBJ1-5; 7 nucleotides line up with TRBD1. Germline lookup yields CDR1 SGHKS and CDR2 YYEKEE (reference sequence). This CDR3 contains 15 residues. The junction had 13 bases not matched to a gene; V was cut back by 7 bases and J by 6 bases. The CDR3 protein is CASGQDVGGLQPQHF. The CDR3 coding sequence is TGTGCCAGCGGACAGGACGTGGGTGGCCTTCAGCCCCAGCATTTT.

This clonotype occurred many times. CDR3 nucleotide sequence: TGTGCCAGCAGCCCCCGACGAGCGAGCTCCTACAATGAGCAGTTCTTC. Its protein is CASSPRRASSYNEQFF. The gene calls are TRBV3-1 and TRBJ2-1; no definite D call. Trimming took 4 bases from V and 0 from J, leaving 13 bases between them. Germline V gene lookup returns CDR1 LGHDT and CDR2 YNNKEL (reference sequence). The CDR3 consists of 16 residues.

This clonotype was counted only a few times. V usage is TRBV19 and J usage is TRBJ2-1; TRBD2 aligns across 9 bases. J was trimmed by 0 bases and V by 6 bases; bases with no gene match: 3. The CDR3 spans 15 residues. The germline V gene has CDR1 LNHDA and CDR2 SQIVND (reference sequence). This chain's CDR3 is CASSPSGDSYNEQFF. CDR3 sequence (DNA): TGTGCCAGTAGCCCTAGCGGGGACTCCTACAATGAGCAGTTCTTC.

This clonotype was found many times. The gene calls are TRBV28 and TRBJ1-1, with 7 bases matching TRBD1. V shed 7 bases, J shed 0 bases, and the junction held 8 bases outside the gene matches. The CDR3 covers 15 residues. From germline, CDR1 is MDHEN and CDR2 SYDVKM. The CDR3 DNA follows: TGTGCCAGCAACCCTTCGACAGGGATGAACACTGAAGCTTTCTTT. Its protein product is CASNPSTGMNTEAFF.